This T cell receptor beta chain originates from a study of cytomegalovirus exposure and HLA in healthy donors (dated by TCRdb to 2016 to 2017). Regarding the research as a whole: In an earlier analysis of 587 of the donors, 276 Gb of sequence data and 90 million to 130 million unique TCR beta sequences from some 170 million T cells were reported. An early release that covered 500 to 800 HLA-typed donors contained around 300 gigabases of sequencing data and tens of millions of unique TCR sequences. Among the approximately 420 genotyped donors, about 85% belonged to the genetic ancestry cluster associated with self-reported Caucasian donors. The study was designed to test whether signatures of past pathogen exposure could be identified by cataloging public T cell receptors. The T cell repertoires of around 670 subjects were profiled by immunosequencing and related to cytomegalovirus serostatus. Besides the first cohort of more than 650 subjects, a separate validation cohort made up of 120 different subjects was used. The study combined high-throughput TCR immunosequencing, statistical association of individual TCRs with disease status, and machine learning to predict cytomegalovirus infection status. A later analysis re-analyzed previously published TCR beta repertoires from 650 to 800 donors and added high-resolution HLA genotyping to study TCR occurrence patterns. In the later analysis, no new phenotypic data were used to find candidate immune exposures; instead, reliance was placed on TCR beta sequences and their occurrence across donors. In an earlier analysis of several hundred of the donors, high-throughput TCR beta sequencing was used to judge whether each TCR beta V gene segment behaved as functional or pseudogenic. Donor age, sex, ethnicity and CMV serostatus were compiled together with the repertoire data. Genome-wide SNP genotypes for about 65% of the roughly 700 donors were used in a later genetic analysis, which treated that subset as a discovery cohort. All discovery cohort repertoires had been generated using a single sequencing platform. HLA typing included class I and class II loci at four-digit resolution. The number of donors typed differed by locus, with 629-630 for A, B, C, DRB1 and DQB1, over 500 for DQA1, 600 to 610 for DPA1, and approximately 470 for DPB1. Because of strong linkage in the cohort, roughly five DR-DQ haplotypes were treated as single units for association and clustering. On average, roughly 250,000 unique TCR beta nucleotide sequences were sequenced per donor among roughly 430 genotyped donors of the cohort, with roughly 19% of those sequences being non-productive.

Libraries were constructed by the immunoSEQ multiplex PCR assay. A mixture of 60 forward primers for TCR Vbeta segments and 13 reverse primers for TCR Jbeta segments was used in the multiplex PCR. The CDR3 region of rearranged TCR beta genes was amplified from genomic DNA with a multiplex PCR assay. On the Illumina HiSeq System, the amplified TCR beta libraries were sequenced as 87-base-pair reads. Turning to the authors' computational methods: Across the 670 or so repertoires, a later analysis counted some 81 million unique TCR beta chains, around 10 million of which were shared by at least two donors. Raw reads were error-corrected and collapsed into unique sequences with a nearest-neighbor algorithm that merged closely related sequences to remove PCR and sequencing errors. V, D and J gene segments were assigned by aligning CDR3 sequences to IMGT reference sequences. For a sequence to be retained, a match of at least six nucleotides was required to both a V gene segment and a J gene segment. Rearrangements were classified as productive when the CDR3 lacked stop codons and remained in frame with V and J, and all other rearrangements were classified as non-productive. CDR3 was defined according to IMGT convention as the region running from the second conserved V-encoded cysteine to the conserved J-encoded phenylalanine. The earlier analysis of some 550 of the donors excluded any sequence lacking an unambiguous match to a single V gene segment. An earlier analysis of several hundred of the donors classified V segments as functional when productive rearrangements were above 56.7% and as segregating when the standard deviation between donors was above 5%. To diagnose cytomegalovirus status from the catalog of TCR beta chain sequences, a statistical classification framework was built. In a later analysis, V and J genes were assigned by comparing TCR nucleotide sequences against IMGT/GENE-DB human TR gene sequences. A later analysis assigned CDR3 sequences and most-parsimonious VDJ recombination scenarios with the TCRdist pipeline. A later analysis defined each TCR beta chain by its CDR3 amino acid sequence plus V-gene family, and excluded reads lacking a unique V-gene family. In a later analysis, 450 to 600 highly shared, low-generation-probability nucleotide sequences were removed to address suspected cross-contamination and a sequencing artifact. In a later analysis, a clonal expansion index was calculated for each public chain from normalized within-repertoire ranks of inferred template counts. In a later analysis, generation probabilities were computed with a VDJ recombination model fitted to out-of-frame rearrangements, and the resulting probabilities were checked against IGoR. Hypergeometric tests were used in a later analysis to score TCR-TCR, TCR-HLA and TCR-CMV co-occurrence, with a repertoire-size bias correction applied to the TCR pairs. To estimate false discovery rates, a later analysis permuted the HLA or CMV assignments 20 times. A later analysis grouped co-occurring TCRs with DBSCAN, adding TCRdist sequence similarity when clustering within HLA-allele-positive subsets. Co-occurrence clustering excluded repertoires with fewer than 30,000 or more than 120,000 public chains, plus five with anomalous nucleotide sharing. What TCRdb holds here is the immuneACCESS table cut down to in-frame rearrangements. Part of the clones is not present; checked against another copy, under half of the missing clones reflect an unresolved V gene, and the others are unexplained. V, J and clone size reflect that table, while D and trimming were determined from the DNA. This sample comprises 250,000 or so clones, 80% to 95% of them detected only once. The ten largest clones take up about 1.7% of the sample.

Clipping removes 5 bases from V and 8 bases from J, with 12 as the unmatched junction base count. From its cysteine to its phenylalanine, the CDR3 spans 15 amino acids. Left in the record is the CDR3 DNA by itself, 45 bases read in frame from the first base. CDR1 and CDR2 are read off the germline V gene (reference sequence) as SGHNT and YYREEE. Remarks on this clone: Its antigen specificity is not known. No qualities accompany the bases; no much larger clone lies one base away.

The cohort comprised more than 550 healthy bone marrow donors. Cohort members were all nominally healthy when sampled, although unrecorded immune exposures were likely present. The donor tested CMV seronegative, placing the donor among the 350 or so seronegative members of the cohort. Each donor provided a peripheral blood sample, and peripheral blood mononuclear cells were used for TCR beta sequencing. The Qiagen DNeasy Blood Extraction Kit was used to extract genomic DNA from the blood cell samples. Findings and caveats that apply to the study as a whole: Presence/absence analyses assumed roughly uniform sequencing depth across donors, an assumption that may not hold. A total of 150 to 200 TCR beta chains were listed by the study as associated with cytomegalovirus. HLA typing was unavailable for some donors at each locus, so association tests used only the typed subset. The classifier was reported to diagnose cytomegalovirus status with high specificity and sensitivity in both the original cohort and the validation cohort. Specific HLA alleles were associated with some 15,000 TCR beta sequences at a false discovery rate of 0.05 in a later analysis. An association between a missense DCLRE1C variant and V-gene and J-gene trimming of TCR beta chains was found in a later genetic analysis and replicated in an independent cohort. In a later analysis, the rate of TCR association differed among HLA loci, with DRB1 alleles having the most associated TCRs and HLA-C alleles having the fewest. A further reported finding was that TCR beta sequences accurately predicted the HLA-A and HLA-B alleles for most subjects in the first cohort. When HLA alleles, especially DR and DQ, strongly co-occurred, TCR associations were difficult to assign to individual alleles. A later genetic analysis reported fewer N-insertions in productive TCRs among donors in an Asian-associated ancestry cluster than the 666-donor mean. A later analysis found that HLA-associated TCR beta chains were more clonally expanded and had lower generation probabilities than equally common non-associated chains. According to the authors, the approach could potentially be generalized to other disease states and immunological phenotypes. According to a later analysis, parvovirus B19, influenza, CMV and Epstein-Barr virus appeared linked to several top co-occurrence clusters. A few of the identified cytomegalovirus-associated TCR beta chains were confirmed in vitro to be specific for cytomegalovirus antigens. Most TCR sequences were seen in very few donors, while some public TCRs were found in many individuals. Because counts were too low, fewer than 20 rarely observed V segments, including chromosome 9 orphons, were excluded from the earlier analysis of some 540 of the donors. The only immune exposure information available for the cohort was CMV serostatus. The cohort was sequenced for TCR beta chains only, and without alpha or paired-chain data the features that could be detected were limited. In an earlier analysis of under 600 of the donors, most TCR beta V segments were observed in productive rearrangements about 90% or about 30% of the time, broadly matching IMGT annotations. A cluster of highly shared sequence variants was judged likely to represent a technical artifact of the sequencing pipeline. A later analysis found that most CMV-associated TCR beta chains appeared HLA-restricted, with HLA associations seemingly driven largely by CMV exposure. Some IMGT-functional V segments, including TRBV6-2 and TRBV6-3, could not be told apart with the 87-base-pair reads, so those segments were excluded. Correlated functional status among segregating V segments might reflect linkage disequilibrium, but an unknown experimental factor could not be ruled out.

This sequence was found in a girl aged 2 to 9 in good health and CMV-seronegative. The sequence links TRBV5-4 to TRBJ2-1, with 8 bases matching TRBD2. The sequenced material came from PBMCs. The nucleotides read TGTGCCAGCAGAGGCGGGGGGCCCTCCGGCTATGAGCAGTTCTTC. Its translation reads: CASRGGGPSGYEQFF.